This TCR beta chain was sequenced for a study of T cell repertoires in cytomegalovirus infection. Background on the study: Both CMV infection and a matching HLA type were indicated by public TCR beta signatures.

Note on this clonotype: Its specificity is not known.

The study's findings and limits: Clonotype analysis showed dominance of the ex vivo response by HLA-C-restricted CMV-specific TCR beta clonotypes. Frequencies of public TCR beta families were cumulated, and this identified carriers of CMV plus the relevant HLA.

Trimming at V came to 1 base and at J to 5 bases, leaving 8 bases not matched to a gene. Germline loops: CDR1 SGHDT, CDR2 YYEEEE. This CDR3 contains 15 residues. Using its own MiXCR run on the reads, TCRdb lists one record per CDR3 protein. The sample includes some 600,000 distinct CDR3 sequences, more than 20% seen only once; the top ten take around 8%. The sample taken for sequencing was CD8+ T cells from PBMCs. This TCR came from a human donor in good health (CMV status not recorded). Some clones in this sample may be carry-over from other donors' samples. The chain uses TRBV5-6 and TRBJ2-5; 7 bases fit TRBD1. The CDR3 loop is CASSLQRGLGETQYF. Here the CDR3 DNA reads TGTGCCAGCAGCTTGCAAAGGGGGCTTGGGGAGACCCAGTACTTC. The whole variable domain, filled in from reference TRBV5-6 and TRBJ2-5, reads DAGVTQSPTHLIKTRGQQVTLRCSPKSGHDTVSWYQQALGQGPQFIFQYYEEEERQRGNFPDRFSGHQFPNYSSELNVNALLLGDSALYLCASSLQRGLGETQYFGPGTRLLVL.